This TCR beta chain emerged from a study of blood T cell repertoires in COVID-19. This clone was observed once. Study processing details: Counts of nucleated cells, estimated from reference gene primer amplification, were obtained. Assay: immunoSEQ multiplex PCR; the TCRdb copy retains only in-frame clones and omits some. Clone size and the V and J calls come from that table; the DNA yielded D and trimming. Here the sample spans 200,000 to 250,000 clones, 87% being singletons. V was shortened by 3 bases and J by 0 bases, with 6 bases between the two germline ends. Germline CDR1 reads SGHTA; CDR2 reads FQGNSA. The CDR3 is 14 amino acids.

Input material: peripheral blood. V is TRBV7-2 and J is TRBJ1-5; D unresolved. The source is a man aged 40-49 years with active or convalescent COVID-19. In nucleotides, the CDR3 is TGTGCCAGCAGCTTTAGATATAGCAATCAGCCCCAGCATTTT. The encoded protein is CASSFRYSNQPQHF.